This is a list of T cell receptor beta chains from one sample in a study of shared clonotypes between healthy human individuals. TCRdb keeps only in-frame clones here, not all; method: immunoSEQ multiplex PCR. The sample lists about 680,000 clones, more than 70% occurring once. Sequencing used memory CD4+ T cells sorted from blood. These receptors were collected from a woman in her thirties in good health. Each CDR3 is given without its conserved first and last residue. The order of the fields is CDR3 length, J gene, V gene, CDR3 protein.

14,TRBJ1-2,TRBV27,ASRPHGQGANYGYT
13,TRBJ2-7,TRBV29-1,SVEDQSRGPYEQY
12,TRBJ1-2,TRBV28,ASRSTGVGYGYT
9,TRBJ2-7,TRBV20-1,GTSGKYEQY
12,TRBJ2-1,TRBV29-1,SGELAGPYNEQF
12,TRBJ2-3,TRBV6-1,ASNRGRSTDTQY
12,TRBJ2-7,TRBV28,ASSPTGVLVEQY
13,TRBJ2-1,TRBV2,ASTLGLAVPNEQF
15,TRBJ2-7,TRBV27,ASSLGASGGGLVEQY
11,TRBJ2-2,TRBV6-1,ASREFDTGELF
12,TRBJ2-7,TRBV7-9,ASTPGPVDYEQY
11,TRBJ1-5,TRBV6-6,ASGSGGDQPQH
12,TRBJ1-5,TRBV5-6,ASSRRTGNQPQH
14,TRBJ2-3,TRBV5-4,ASSLGSRLRTDTQY
14,TRBJ1-3,TRBV19,ASSGQPGPSGNTIY
13,TRBJ2-3,TRBV7-2,ASSFLAGAADTQY
15,TRBJ2-7,TRBV2,ASSNRLAGAPSYEQY
12,TRBJ1-5,TRBV2,ASNVQGHSQPQH
12,TRBJ1-2,TRBV18,ASSEGQGINGYT
13,TRBJ1-5,TRBV6-1,ASSEGSVSNQPQH
13,TRBJ2-7,TRBV28,ASRAGYWDRNEQY
10,TRBJ2-1,TRBV5-4,ASSSQATEQF
13,TRBJ2-7,TRBV19,ASSAGSGRSYEQY
13,TRBJ1-4,TRBV5-1,ASSPRTATNEKLF